A single sample is the source of the 30 T cell receptor beta chains below, sequenced in a study of cytomegalovirus exposure and HLA in healthy donors (dated 2017 in TCRdb). Library creation used the immunoSEQ multiplex PCR assay. The multiplex PCR relied on a mix of 60 forward primers for TCR Vbeta segments and 13 reverse primers for TCR Jbeta segments. Here the immuneACCESS table is served through TCRdb, limited to in-frame sequences with V and J called. Missing clones are a known gap in these copies; in checked studies unresolved V genes cover under half, and the rest lacks a known reason. This sample gives over 100,000 clones in total; 76% of them show up just once. The ten largest make up about 7.7% of the sample. The sample comprised PBMCs. The receptors were gathered from a woman between 45 and 60 years old in good health and CMV-seropositive.

This chain connects TRBV6-1 to TRBJ2-1; D possibly corresponds to TRBD2 (5 bases). This CDR3 region has 15 residues. Looked up from germline, CDR1 is MNHNS and CDR2 is SASEGT. V shed 0 bases and J shed 8 bases, with 14 bases lying between them. This CDR3 reads CASSEALSSVYEQFF. The CDR3 DNA follows: TGTGCCAGCAGTGAAGCCCTGAGTAGCGTCTATGAGCAGTTCTTC.

This clone was seen more than once but under ten times. The rearrangement joins TRBV25-1 to TRBJ1-5, with a tentative D call TRBD1 (6 bases). The CDR3 consists of 13 residues. V was clipped by 2 bases and J by 6 bases, with 8 bases between them. The germline gives CDR1 MGHDK, CDR2 SYGVNS. The CDR3 bases are TGTGCCAGCAGTGAAACAGGGAGTCAGCCCCAGCATTTT. Its translation: CASSETGSQPQHF.

V is TRBV27 and J is TRBJ1-4, with 8 positions matching TRBD1. The CDR3 covers 14 residues. Trimming took 2 bases from V and 10 from J; bases not matched to a gene: 6. Per germline, CDR1 MNHEY and CDR2 SMNVEV (reference sequence). The CDR3 DNA is TGTGCCAGCAGTTTAGGCAGGGGGCAGGGAAAACTGTTTTTT. Translation: CASSLGRGQGKLFF.

The chain has TRBV7-9 and TRBJ1-5; D remains ambiguous. There are 14 residues in the CDR3. CDR1 and CDR2 from the germline V gene are SEHNR and FQNEAQ (reference sequence). Trimming left V 3 bases short and J 2 bases short, with 8 bases between. For the CDR3, the DNA is TGTGCCAGCAGCTTGGAGGGAGGCAATCAGCCCCAGCATTTT. This codes for CASSLEGGNQPQHF. Using reference TRBV7-9 and TRBJ1-5 for the parts outside the CDR3, the full variable domain is DTGVSQNPRHKITKRGQNVTFRCDPISEHNRLYWYRQTLGQGPEFLTYFQNEAQLEKSRLLSDRFSAERPKGSFSTLEIQRTEQGDSAMYLCASSLEGGNQPQHFGDGTRLSIL.

This chain joins TRBV11-3 and TRBJ1-2; 8 bases fit TRBD1. Trimming removed 2 bases from V and 7 bases from J; junction bases left unmatched: 9. Germline-derived CDR1 and CDR2 are SGHNT and YENEEA. The CDR3 loop spans 15 amino acids. As DNA, the CDR3 is TGTGCCAGCAGCTTAAACCCCGGACAGGGTTGTGGCTACACCTTC. It is translated as CASSLNPGQGCGYTF.

This chain's CDR3 is CASSRNGLAGNTDTQYF. CDR3 nucleotide sequence: TGTGCCAGCAGCAGGAACGGACTAGCGGGTAACACAGATACGCAGTATTTT. The chain couples TRBV11-3 to TRBJ2-3, with 11 nucleotides matching TRBD2. Germline CDR1 SGHNT, CDR2 YENEEA. There are 17 residues in the CDR3. V lost 5 bases, J lost 2 bases, and 9 bases stayed unmatched.

This clone was seen a handful of times. J is TRBJ1-5 and V is TRBV18, with a tentative D call TRBD1 (5 bases). Trimming removed 2 bases at V and 3 bases at J, with 8 bases between. This CDR3 spans 14 amino acids. Germline CDR1 KGHSH, CDR2 LQKENI. The CDR3: CASSPGGDNQPQHF. CDR3 nucleotide sequence: TGTGCCAGCTCACCAGGAGGGGACAATCAGCCCCAGCATTTT.

The chain joins TRBV29-1 to TRBJ1-4, with 10 bases that match TRBD1. The CDR3 extends over 13 amino acids. Unmatched junction bases numbered 6, after V lost 7 bases and J lost 7 bases. Germline V gene data show CDR1 as SQVTM and CDR2 as ANQGSEA. CDR3 nucleotides: TGCAGCGCGACCGGGACAGGGGCTGAAAAACTGTTTTTT. Its protein is CSATGTGAEKLFF.

This chain connects TRBV5-4 to TRBJ2-2; 8 bases line up with TRBD1. CDR3 length: 16 residues. CDR1 and CDR2 (germline): SGHNT, YYREEE (reference sequence). J was trimmed by 5 bases and V by 4 bases; bases with no gene match: 10. The CDR3 sequence is CASSPANRGRTGELFF. CDR3 coding DNA: TGTGCCAGCAGCCCAGCGAACAGGGGGAGGACCGGGGAGCTGTTTTTT.

This clone was seen only a few times. The rearrangement uses TRBV7-2 and TRBJ2-2, with 10 bases identical to TRBD2. The CDR3 runs to 16 residues. Germline V gene lookup returns CDR1 SGHTA and CDR2 FQGNSA. V trimming: 3 bases; J trimming: 1 base; junction bases outside the gene matches: 2. CDR3 in DNA: TGTGCCAGCAGCTTGTTAGCGGGGGGGAACACCGGGGAGCTGTTTTTT. This gives the protein CASSLLAGGNTGELFF. The complete variable domain, with remaining parts taken from reference TRBV7-2 and TRBJ2-2, reads GAGVSQSPSNKVTEKGKDVELRCDPISGHTALYWYRQSLGQGLEFLIYFQGNSAPDKSGLPSDRFSAERTGGSVSTLTIQRTQQEDSAVYLCASSLLAGGNTGELFFGEGSRLTVL.

This clone was seen a few times. Written as DNA, the CDR3 is TGCGCCAGCAGCCTCGGCGGGGGCAGGGGAGAGACCCAGTACTTC. This codes for CASSLGGGRGETQYF. V is TRBV5-1 and J is TRBJ2-5; a possible D gene is TRBD2 (7 bases). The CDR3 has 15 amino acids. Between the trimmed V and J ends, which lost 4 bases and 4 bases, there was a span of 17 bases. Germline CDR1 is SGHRS and CDR2 is YFSETQ. The complete variable domain, with remaining parts taken from reference TRBV5-1 and TRBJ2-5, reads KAGVTQTPRYLIKTRGQQVTLSCSPISGHRSVSWYQQTPGQGLQFLFEYFSETQRNKGNFPGRFSGRQFSNSRSEMNVSTLELGDSALYLCASSLGGGRGETQYFGPGTRLLVL.

This clone was seen only a few times. The gene calls are TRBV7-2 and TRBJ2-7, with 14 bases identical to TRBD2. The V segment lost 5 bases and the J segment 5 bases; nucleotides outside the gene matches: 2. Germline lookup yields CDR1 SGHTA and CDR2 FQGNSA. This CDR3 has 14 amino acids. The chain's CDR3 is CASSPGLAGDEQYF. DNA for the CDR3: TGTGCCAGCAGCCCGGGACTAGCGGGAGACGAGCAGTACTTC.

The J gene is TRBJ2-3, the V gene TRBV14; possibly TRBD2 for D (7 bases). V was cut by 4 bases and J by 2 bases, with 16 bases left in between. Germline CDR1 reads SGHDN; CDR2 reads FVKESK. The CDR3 has 16 residues. The CDR3, as DNA: TGTGCCAGCAGCCTGTACCTCGGGGGGCTCACAGATACGCAGTATTTT. Translating gives CASSLYLGGLTDTQYF.

This clone occurred a few times. The chain couples TRBV29-1 to TRBJ2-3; D might be TRBD2 (5 bases). Germline V gives CDR1 SQVTM, CDR2 ANQGSEA. The CDR3 length is 14 residues. Trimming left V 4 bases short and J 4 bases short, with 15 bases between. CDR3 DNA sequence: TGCAGCGTTGCGATGATCGCGAGGGCAGATACGCAGTATTTT. Amino acid sequence: CSVAMIARADTQYF.

This sequence joins TRBV25-1 and TRBJ2-3, with D tentatively TRBD1 (6 bases). The CDR3 totals 16 residues. The V end was cut by 0 bases, the J end by 0 bases, with 10 bases between. Germline V gene sequence: CDR1 MGHDK, CDR2 SYGVNS. This CDR3 is CASSEYIRGSTDTQYF. The CDR3 nucleotides read TGTGCCAGCAGTGAATATATCAGGGGTAGCACAGATACGCAGTATTTT.

The chain couples TRBV5-6 to TRBJ2-7, with 13 bases matching TRBD2. The CDR3 contains 16 residues. V lost 3 bases to trimming and J lost 4 bases; unmatched junction nucleotides: 7. CDR1 is SGHDT and CDR2 is YYEEEE in the germline V gene. CDR3 sequence: CASSWTSGSLIYEQYF. Here the CDR3 DNA reads TGTGCCAGCAGCTGGACTAGCGGGAGTCTTATATACGAGCAGTACTTC.

The sample holds one count of this clone. This chain joins TRBV2 and TRBJ1-3; D is perhaps TRBD1 (6 bases). V was shortened by 10 bases and J by 3 bases, with 16 bases between the two germline ends. This CDR3 is 14 amino acids long. Germline values: CDR1 SNHLY, CDR2 FYNNEI. CDR3 sequence reads: CATLTGSLGNTIYF. In nucleotides, the CDR3 is TGTGCCACCTTAACAGGGTCACTTGGAAACACCATATATTTT.

V gene TRBV7-7 combines with J gene TRBJ2-7; 9 bases line up with TRBD2. V lost 5 bases and J lost 2; bases outside the gene matches: 7. The CDR3 length is 15 residues. Looked up from germline, CDR1 is SSHAT and CDR2 is FNYEAQ (reference sequence). The CDR3 reads CASSPTLAGTYEQYF. CDR3 sequence (DNA): TGTGCCAGCAGCCCCACACTAGCGGGTACCTACGAGCAGTACTTC.

This CDR3 reads CASSSALPGTDTQYF. The CDR3 DNA reads TGTGCCAGCAGCTCAGCCCTCCCAGGCACAGATACGCAGTATTTT. This chain uses TRBV7-2 with TRBJ2-3; D is ambiguous. The CDR3 runs to 15 residues. Trimming left V 4 bases short and J 1 base short, with 12 bases between. Germline CDR1 reads SGHTA; CDR2 reads FQGNSA.

The rearrangement joins TRBV6-5 to TRBJ1-1; weak D call: TRBD1 (6 bases). Looked up from germline, CDR1 is MNHEY and CDR2 is SVGAGI. Trimming removed 4 bases from V and 2 bases from J, with 11 bases in between. This CDR3 contains 14 residues. CDR3 bases: TGTGCCAGCAGTTCCCCGACAGGAAACACTGAAGCTTTCTTT. Its translation: CASSSPTGNTEAFF.

The genes are TRBV7-8 and TRBJ1-2, with 9 bases that match TRBD1. The junction had 6 bases not matched to a gene; V was cut back by 1 base and J by 3 bases. Germline V lookup: CDR1 SGHVS, CDR2 FQNEAQ. This CDR3 has 16 amino acids. The CDR3 spells CASSLEGDRAYYGYTF. The CDR3 DNA is TGTGCCAGCAGCTTAGAGGGGGACAGGGCTTACTATGGCTACACCTTC.

J is TRBJ1-2 and V is TRBV10-3; D gene uncertain. Germline values: CDR1 ENHRY, CDR2 SYGVKD. With 10 bases removed from V and 8 bases from J, the gap between germline ends came to 14 bases. The CDR3 is 11 amino acids. This CDR3 is CATEGRLGYTF. CDR3 in DNA: TGTGCCACCGAGGGCAGATTGGGCTACACCTTC.

This chain connects TRBV2 to TRBJ1-3, with D perhaps matching TRBD1 (5 bases). The germline V and J ends were trimmed by 7 bases and 4 bases, with 17 bases remaining between them. CDR1 and CDR2 from the germline V gene are SNHLY and FYNNEI. The CDR3 has 15 amino acids. The CDR3 loop reads CASTVGGEAGNTIYF. The CDR3 DNA follows: TGTGCCAGCACTGTGGGAGGGGAGGCAGGAAACACCATATATTTT.

This clone was counted many times. The chain uses TRBV7-9 and TRBJ2-3, with 11 bases lining up with TRBD2. Trimming at V came to 1 base and at J to 5 bases, leaving 11 bases not matched to a gene. The CDR3 extends over 18 amino acids. Germline V gene sequence: CDR1 SEHNR, CDR2 FQNEAQ (reference sequence). The CDR3 DNA follows: TGTGCCAGCAGCTTAGGCCCTAGCGGGGGGTCTCGTAGAGATACGCAGTATTTT. It yields the protein CASSLGPSGGSRRDTQYF.

This clone was detected only a few times. The chain recombines TRBV21-1 with TRBJ1-1; TRBD1, the table's D call, was not compared with the DNA. TRBV21-1 is marked as a pseudogene. The CDR3 extends over 16 amino acids. The CDR3 nucleotides are TGTGCCAGCAGCAGCGACAGTCACGGCATGAACACTGAAGCTTTCTTT. Its translation is CASSSDSHGMNTEAFF.

The rearrangement joins TRBV7-2 to TRBJ2-3; the D is unclear. This CDR3 has 12 residues. The V end lost 6 bases, the J end lost 5 bases, and 9 bases lay between the germline ends. In germline, CDR1 is SGHTA, CDR2 FQGNSA. CDR3 sequence reads: CASRLQVDTQYF. The CDR3 DNA is TGTGCCAGCAGACTTCAGGTAGATACGCAGTATTTT.

This clone was picked up one time. The gene calls are TRBV28 and TRBJ1-5; no clear D. Germline V gives CDR1 MDHEN, CDR2 SYDVKM. Trimming left V 8 bases short and J 4 bases short, with 15 bases between. The CDR3 is made up of 14 amino acids. The CDR3 DNA reads TGTGCCAGCCAGGTCGACACGGGGAATCAGCCCCAGCATTTT. This sequence encodes CASQVDTGNQPQHF.

The rearrangement joins TRBV28 to TRBJ2-7; no firm D call. Germline-derived CDR1 and CDR2 are MDHEN and SYDVKM. V was shortened by 2 bases and J by 1 base, with 3 bases between the two germline ends. The CDR3 runs to 12 residues. The CDR3 DNA sequence: TGTGCCAGCAGTTTACGTTCCTACGAGCAGTACTTC. Residues: CASSLRSYEQYF.

V is TRBV10-1 and J is TRBJ2-7; TRBD2 agrees at 8 bases. Looked up from germline, CDR1 is WNHNN and CDR2 is SYGVQD (reference sequence). This CDR3 has 16 residues. V lost 1 base, J lost 0 bases, and 5 bases stayed unmatched. CDR3 nucleotide sequence: TGCGCCAGCAGTGAGTTTCAGCGGGAGTCCTCCTACGAGCAGTACTTC. Its protein is CASSEFQRESSYEQYF.

The chain has TRBV20-1 and TRBJ2-7; 8 bases match TRBD2. Germline CDR1 is DFQATT and CDR2 is SNEGSKA (reference sequence). J gave up 6 bases and V 5 bases, and 3 bases lay outside the gene matches. CDR3 length: 11 residues. In DNA form, the CDR3 reads TGCAGTGCTGCGGGGGGCTCCGAGCAGTACTTC. This gives the protein CSAAGGSEQYF.